This entry features one T cell receptor beta chain sequence. Its antigen is unidentified. This record comes from a study of cytomegalovirus exposure and HLA in healthy donors. Points from the study as a whole: In vitro assays verified that three CMV-associated chains recognized CMV antigens specifically. Altogether, 164 TCR beta chains were recorded as cytomegalovirus-associated.

Data came from immunoSEQ multiplex PCR; TCRdb stores just in-frame clones and leaves some out. Among 98,000 or so clones listed, 95% were seen once. V lost 4 bases and J 4 bases, leaving 11 bases between the germline ends. The CDR3 has 15 residues. The V gene's germline CDR1 is KGHSY and CDR2 FQNENV. The study drew the donors from its roughly 120-subject validation cohort, separate from the roughly 670-subject first cohort. Sequenced material: PBMCs. The chain employs TRBV16 and TRBJ2-6, with a weak D call TRBD2 (5 bases). The sequence was collected from a young woman in good health and CMV-seronegative. This CDR3 reads CASSPRGSGANVLTF. CDR3 in DNA: TGTGCCAGCAGCCCCCGGGGTTCCGGGGCCAACGTCCTGACTTTC.